A selection of T cell receptor beta chains follows, all from one sample in a study of cytomegalovirus exposure and HLA in healthy donors. Sequencing used immunoSEQ multiplex PCR; TCRdb keeps in-frame clones, though not all of them. The repertoire holds about 130,000 clones, with under 80% as singletons. The specimen sequenced was PBMCs. These TCRs come from a middle-aged man in good health and CMV-seropositive. Each CDR3 is given with its conserved first and last residue. D genes are given only for firm matches. The size entry is marked missing in some rows and otherwise reads once, few, many or a size class.

cdr3_nt	cdr3_aa	j_call	clone_size	v_call	d_call
TGTGCCAGCAGGAAGGGGACAGTAAAGACCCAGCCCCAGCATTTT	CASRKGTVKTQPQHF	TRBJ1-5	-	TRBV6-5	TRBD1
TGTGCCAGCAGCTTACGAGCGGGAGTGTCCTACAATGAGCAGTTCTTC	CASSLRAGVSYNEQFF	TRBJ2-1	-	TRBV7-2	TRBD2
TGTGCCATCAGTGCCCAGGTAGGGGTGAATGAGCAGTTCTTC	CAISAQVGVNEQFF	TRBJ2-1	-	TRBV10-3	-
TGTGCCAGCAGCGTAGCCAGGGGACCAGGAGAGACCCAGTACTTC	CASSVARGPGETQYF	TRBJ2-5	few	TRBV9	-
TGTGCCAGCAGTCAGGAGGGGGCCGGGGCCAACGTCCTGACTTTC	CASSQEGAGANVLTF	TRBJ2-6	few	TRBV6-5	-
TGTGCCAGCAGCTTGGGTCCGGGGGAAGACTATGGCTACACCTTC	CASSLGPGEDYGYTF	TRBJ1-2	few	TRBV5-6	-
TGTGCCTCCCAGGGGGCTGCTAATGAAAAACTGTTTTTT	CASQGAANEKLFF	TRBJ1-4	-	TRBV18	TRBD1
TGTGCCAGCAGCCCCACAGGGTCTGCGGATGGAAACACCATATATTTT	CASSPTGSADGNTIYF	TRBJ1-3	-	TRBV9	-
TGTGCCAGCAGGCCCCAGGGATCTGGAAACACCATATATTTT	CASRPQGSGNTIYF	TRBJ1-3	few	TRBV13	-
TGTGCTAGTGGTTTGGTGAGCGGGGTAACACTCTCTGGAAACACCATATATTTT	CASGLVSGVTLSGNTIYF	TRBJ1-3	few	TRBV12-5	-
TGTGCCAGCAGATCAGGGAATCAGCCCCAGCATTTT	CASRSGNQPQHF	TRBJ1-5	-	TRBV6-5	-
TGCGCCAGCAGCCAACAAGGACAGGGTTCCTACGAGCAGTACTTC	CASSQQGQGSYEQYF	TRBJ2-7	few	TRBV4-1	TRBD1
TGTGCCAGCAGCCAAGATGTCGGGGGGGCCTTTTGGGAGCAGTTCTTC	CASSQDVGGAFWEQFF	TRBJ2-1	-	TRBV4-2	TRBD2
TGTGCCAGCAGTGGCCGCGCGAAGGGGACATACAATGAGCAGTTCTTC	CASSGRAKGTYNEQFF	TRBJ2-1	-	TRBV2	-
TGTGCCAGCAGCTTGCGGCAGGGGGCGTTATATGGCTACACCTTC	CASSLRQGALYGYTF	TRBJ1-2	-	TRBV5-5	TRBD1
TGCGCCAGCAGCTTGGACGTGGGAGACACCGGGGAGCTGTTTTTT	CASSLDVGDTGELFF	TRBJ2-2	-	TRBV5-1	-
TGTGCCAGCAGTTCCCTAGCGGGAGCCCACGAGCAGTACTTC	CASSSLAGAHEQYF	TRBJ2-7	once	TRBV28	TRBD2
TGTGCCAGCAGACCCCAGGGGAATACGCAGTATTTT	CASRPQGNTQYF	TRBJ2-3	-	TRBV6-5	-
TGTGCCAGCAGCACGATCACTACCGGGACAGGGTATATCGAGGACTACAATGAGCAGTTCTTC	CASSTITTGTGYIEDYNEQFF	TRBJ2-1	-	TRBV28	TRBD1
TGTGCCAGCAGTTCCTGGACTAGCGGGAGTAACTACAATGAGCAGTTCTTC	CASSSWTSGSNYNEQFF	TRBJ2-1	-	TRBV28	TRBD2
TGCGCCAGCAGCTACGCCGGGACTCCCGGCGATGAGCAGTTCTTC	CASSYAGTPGDEQFF	TRBJ2-1	-	TRBV10-2	-
TGCGCCAGCAGCTTGGTGGTAGCAGGGAATGAGCAGTTCTTC	CASSLVVAGNEQFF	TRBJ2-1	few	TRBV5-1	-
TGTGCCAGCAGCGTAGCCAAGAACACTGAAGCTTTCTTT	CASSVAKNTEAFF	TRBJ1-1	-	TRBV9	-
TGTGCCAGCAAGCTCAGGACAGGGAACACTGAAGCTTTCTTT	CASKLRTGNTEAFF	TRBJ1-1	-	TRBV19	TRBD1
TGTGCCAGCTCACCAATATCCGGGGAGCTGTTTTTT	CASSPISGELFF	TRBJ2-2	-	TRBV18	-
TGTGCCAGCAGTTCGGGACAGAACACCGGGGAGCTGTTTTTT	CASSSGQNTGELFF	TRBJ2-2	-	TRBV28	-
TGTGCCAGCAGCTTAGGGCATTCCTACGAGCAGTACTTC	CASSLGHSYEQYF	TRBJ2-7	few	TRBV11-3	-
TGTGCCAGCAGTCTAAAGCGGGGCACCGGGGAGCTGTTTTTT	CASSLKRGTGELFF	TRBJ2-2	once	TRBV6-6	TRBD2
TGTGCCAGCAGCTTGGAAACGCAGGGGAATTATTCACCCCTCCACTTT	CASSLETQGNYSPLHF	TRBJ1-6	once	TRBV5-6	-
TGTGCCAGCAGTTTTCCGGGGGATCAGCCCCAGCATTTT	CASSFPGDQPQHF	TRBJ1-5	-	TRBV28	-
TGTGCCAGCAGCTTAGACGCGGCGGGAACCAACACCGGGGAGCTGTTTTTT	CASSLDAAGTNTGELFF	TRBJ2-2	-	TRBV11-2	-
TGCAGCACTACGGACAGGGCCGGGGAGCAGTACTTC	CSTTDRAGEQYF	TRBJ2-7	-	TRBV29-1	TRBD1
TGTGCCAGCAGCCCCATAGTGGTTGAAGCTTTCTTT	CASSPIVVEAFF	TRBJ1-1	few	TRBV7-6	-
TGTGCCAGCACCCCGGGCCTCGGGGGTTACGAGCAGTACTTC	CASTPGLGGYEQYF	TRBJ2-7	-	TRBV5-6	-
TGTGCCAGCAGTCCATTGACAGGGTTTAGGGAAAAACTGTTTTTT	CASSPLTGFREKLFF	TRBJ1-4	few	TRBV28	TRBD1
TGTGCCAGCAGCCAAGAAGCCGTTCGGTACGAGCAGTACTTC	CASSQEAVRYEQYF	TRBJ2-7	few	TRBV4-2	-
TGTGCCAGCAGTGCGGGGACAGGGATACTCTATGGCTACACCTTC	CASSAGTGILYGYTF	TRBJ1-2	-	TRBV2	TRBD1
TGTGCCAGCAGCCTCGCCGGGACAAAAGCCGCACCCCTCCACTTT	CASSLAGTKAAPLHF	TRBJ1-6	-	TRBV25-1	-
TGTGCCAGCAGGGATAGTCGGGAAGATACGCAGTATTTT	CASRDSREDTQYF	TRBJ2-3	few	TRBV7-9	-
TGTGCCAGCAGTTATTCAAATGAGCAGTTCTTC	CASSYSNEQFF	TRBJ2-1	once	TRBV6-5	-
TGCGCCAGCAGCTGGACTAGCGGGTACAATGAGCAGTTCTTC	CASSWTSGYNEQFF	TRBJ2-1	-	TRBV5-1	TRBD2
TGCAGCGTTGTTAGGAGACTAGCGGGAGGGAAGGGGGAGACCCAGTACTTC	CSVVRRLAGGKGETQYF	TRBJ2-5	-	TRBV29-1	TRBD2
TGTGCCAGTAAAAGGTCTGACTGGAATCAGCCCCAGCATTTT	CASKRSDWNQPQHF	TRBJ1-5	-	TRBV19	-
TGTGCCAGCTCATCATGGGACAGGGGCCACGAGCAGTACTTC	CASSSWDRGHEQYF	TRBJ2-7	few	TRBV18	TRBD1
TGTGCTAGTGGTTCCGGGACAGGGCGTAATTCACCCCTCCACTTT	CASGSGTGRNSPLHF	TRBJ1-6	-	TRBV12-5	TRBD1
TGTGCCAGCAGCTTAATCGCAGCGGGGGGAAACTCCTACAATGAGCAGTTCTTC	CASSLIAAGGNSYNEQFF	TRBJ2-1	-	TRBV7-9	TRBD2
TGTGCCAGCAGCCCCGAAGAGACCCAGTACTTC	CASSPEETQYF	TRBJ2-5	-	TRBV11-2	-
TGTGCCAGCAGCTCCCCGACAGGGAGGACCTACGAGCAGTACTTC	CASSSPTGRTYEQYF	TRBJ2-7	once	TRBV13	-
TGTGCCAGCAGAAGACCCGGGACACCTCCTAGCAATCAGCCCCAGCATTTT	CASRRPGTPPSNQPQHF	TRBJ1-5	-	TRBV6-8	-
TGTGCCAGCAGTTACCGGGGACAGGAAAACTATGGCTACACCTTC	CASSYRGQENYGYTF	TRBJ1-2	-	TRBV6-5	TRBD1
TGTGCCAGTAGTATCACGGGAGGTGTAGAGACCCAGTACTTC	CASSITGGVETQYF	TRBJ2-5	-	TRBV19	TRBD2